This T cell receptor (beta chain) is drawn from a study of T-cell reconstitution after alpha-beta-depleted transplantation in children. As it was prepared, the TCRbeta library received unique molecular identifiers. MiXCR was run by TCRdb on the PCR reads, yielding one entry per CDR3 protein. The table records approximately 980,000 distinct CDR3 sequences, under 30% of them present only once. Findings of the study overall: At the one-year point after transplant, T-cell counts and TCRbeta diversity were found to come mostly from T cells that had been newly produced. Day-60 TCRbeta diversity that was high in some patients was derived from surviving recipient T cells and thymic progenitors.

As concerns this clonotype: The antigen remains unidentified.

The material sequenced was PBMCs, mostly from graft donor cells, taken 360 days after TCRalphabeta/CD19-depleted stem cell transplant. The receptor was isolated from a boy under three years old who had a stem cell transplant for SCID, so the T cells may come from the graft donor.

DNA of the CDR3: TGTGCCAGCAGCCAGGGACAGGGGGTAGGTACGCAGTATTTT. Its protein product is CASSQGQGVGTQYF. The gene calls are TRBV3-1 and TRBJ2-3; 11 bases align to TRBD1. Germline V gene data show CDR1 as LGHDT and CDR2 as YNNKEL (reference sequence). The CDR3 is 14 amino acids. The J segment lost 8 bases and the V segment lost 3 bases, leaving 4 bases of the junction unmatched.